Below are 11 T cell receptor beta chains sequenced from a single sample in a study of blood T cell repertoires in COVID-19. Clones were sequenced by immunoSEQ multiplex PCR, and TCRdb holds only the in-frame ones, with some missing. This sample has 100,000 to 150,000 clones; 86% occur once, and the top ten carry approximately 2.2%. Sequencing was performed on PBMCs or T cells enriched from blood (not recorded which). Source of these receptors: a woman between 50 and 59 years old who had recovered from COVID-19.

The J gene is TRBJ1-1, the V gene TRBV5-6; 9 bases line up with TRBD1. The CDR3 contains 14 residues. Trimming cost V 5 bases and J 3 bases; bases outside gene matches: 5. Germline V CDR1 and CDR2: SGHDT, YYEEEE. The chain's CDR3 is CASRTGQGYTEAFF. CDR3 sequence (DNA): TGTGCCAGCAGGACCGGACAGGGGTACACTGAAGCTTTCTTT.

CDR3 DNA: TGTGCCAGTAGATTGCGGCAGGGGCGGAATTCACCCCTCCACTTT. Translated: CASRLRQGRNSPLHF. This sequence joins TRBV19 and TRBJ1-6, with D maybe TRBD1 (6 bases). CDR1 is LNHDA, CDR2 SQIVND, per germline (reference sequence). Trimming took 6 bases from V and 7 from J, leaving 16 bases between them. The CDR3 has 15 residues.

The V gene is TRBV5-1, the J gene TRBJ1-1; D possibly corresponds to TRBD1 (5 bases). The germline V gene has CDR1 SGHRS and CDR2 YFSETQ. V lost 4 bases, J lost 6 bases, and 19 bases lay in between. The CDR3 covers 15 residues. The CDR3 spells CASSPGDRGEAEAFF. The DNA for the CDR3 is TGCGCCAGCAGCCCCGGTGACAGAGGGGAGGCTGAAGCTTTCTTT.

V gene TRBV18 combines with J gene TRBJ1-2; TRBD1 agrees at 7 bases. Germline CDR1 reads KGHSH; CDR2 reads LQKENI. V gave up 4 bases and J gave up 4 bases; unmatched junction bases: 12. This CDR3 region has 16 residues. CDR3 sequence: CASSLYTDRTSYGYTF. As DNA, the CDR3 is TGTGCCAGCTCACTATACACGGACAGGACATCCTATGGCTACACCTTC.

The CDR3 nucleotides read TGTGCCAGCAGCCCACCGGGACAGGAAAAACTGTTTTTT. Translation gives CASSPPGQEKLFF. The rearrangement joins TRBV7-9 to TRBJ1-4, with 7 bases lining up with TRBD1. The CDR3 totals 13 residues. V gave up 5 bases and J gave up 8 bases; unmatched junction bases: 5. Germline V gene lookup returns CDR1 SEHNR and CDR2 FQNEAQ (reference sequence).

The chain links TRBV9 to TRBJ1-2; 8 bases line up with TRBD1. V trimming: 1 base; J trimming: 2 bases; junction bases outside the gene matches: 4. Germline CDR1 reads SGDLS; CDR2 reads YYNGEE. The CDR3 extends over 15 amino acids. The CDR3 DNA is TGTGCCAGCAGCGTAAGACAGGGGCCAAACTATGGCTACACCTTC. Translating gives CASSVRQGPNYGYTF. Combining the CDR3 with reference TRBV9 and TRBJ1-2 gives the whole variable domain DSGVTQTPKHLITATGQRVTLRCSPRSGDLSVYWYQQSLDQGLQFLIQYYNGEERAKGNILERFSAQQFPDLHSELNLSSLELGDSALYFCASSVRQGPNYGYTFGSGTRLTVV.

The chain employs TRBV5-1 and TRBJ2-6, with TRBD1 as a possible D gene (6 bases). V lost 5 bases and J 2 bases, leaving 14 bases between the germline ends. Germline CDR1 is SGHRS and CDR2 is YFSETQ. There are 16 residues in the CDR3. In DNA form, the CDR3 reads TGCGCCAGCAGACCAGGGACATACCCTGGGGCCAACGTCCTGACTTTC. Translation gives CASRPGTYPGANVLTF.

V gene TRBV11-2 combines with J gene TRBJ2-7, with a weak D call TRBD2 (6 bases). This CDR3 has 14 residues. Deletions cut 0 bases from V and 7 bases from J, with 13 bases between. Germline V gene sequence: CDR1 SGHAT, CDR2 FQNNGV. The CDR3 DNA follows: TGTGCCAGCAGCTTAGAATCCCATGGGGGGGAGCAGTACTTC. Its protein is CASSLESHGGEQYF.

This clone was found once. This chain connects TRBV5-1 to TRBJ2-1; 11 positions match TRBD1. V was clipped by 7 bases and J by 1 base; unmatched bases: 4. Germline loops: CDR1 SGHRS, CDR2 YFSETQ. The CDR3 is made up of 15 amino acids. This CDR3 is CASGDRGFSYNEQFF. Here the CDR3 DNA reads TGCGCCAGCGGGGACAGGGGGTTTTCCTACAATGAGCAGTTCTTC.

The rearrangement links TRBV5-6 to TRBJ1-1; TRBD1 aligns across 9 bases. The CDR3 extends over 14 amino acids. CDR1 is SGHDT and CDR2 is YYEEEE in the germline V gene. The junction had 5 bases not matched to a gene; V was cut back by 3 bases and J by 5 bases. The CDR3 sequence: CASSYGTGRTEAFF. In DNA, the CDR3 is TGTGCCAGCAGCTACGGGACAGGGAGGACTGAAGCTTTCTTT.

The chain links TRBV6-1 to TRBJ1-6; D gene unclear. The V end was cut by 1 base, the J end by 7 bases, with 8 bases between. The CDR3 consists of 14 residues. CDR1 MNHNS and CDR2 SASEGT come from the germline V gene. As DNA, the CDR3 is TGTGCCAGCAGTGAAGGGACGGGGAATTCACCCCTCCACTTT. Protein sequence: CASSEGTGNSPLHF.